This TCR beta chain came from a study of T-cell reconstitution after alpha-beta-depleted transplantation in children. A TCRbeta library incorporating unique molecular identifiers was prepared. TCRdb analysed the PCR reads with MiXCR anew, one entry per CDR3 protein. Counted here are around 600,000 distinct CDR3 sequences, approximately 10% occurring once; the ten biggest clones make up 4%. This clonotype was counted a few times. Germline values: CDR1 SGHTA, CDR2 FQGNSA. V was trimmed by 9 bases and J by 3 bases, leaving 25 bases between them. This CDR3 contains 17 residues. V gene TRBV7-2 combines with J gene TRBJ2-3, with D unclear. The TCR was taken from a human donor who donated a stem cell graft to a child with acute myeloid leukemia. The material was PBMCs from the stem cell graft donor, obtained from the stem cell graft. CDR3 region: CASSTKSAPLRTDTQYF. Here the CDR3 DNA reads TGTGCCAGTTCCACTAAAAGCGCCCCTTTGAGGACAGATACGCAGTATTTT. The whole variable domain, remainder taken from reference TRBV7-2 and TRBJ2-3, is GAGVSQSPSNKVTEKGKDVELRCDPISGHTALYWYRQSLGQGLEFLIYFQGNSAPDKSGLPSDRFSAERTGGSVSTLTIQRTQQEDSAVYLCASSTKSAPLRTDTQYFGPGTRLTVL.